This T cell receptor (beta chain) emerged from a study of OX40 agonist ivuxolimab in advanced cancers. Regarding the study in general: Ivuxolimab, which targeted the costimulatory receptor OX40 (CD134), was an agonistic, fully human IgG2 monoclonal antibody. Intravenous ivuxolimab was administered to patients every 2 weeks at six dose levels: 0.01, 0.1, 0.3, 1.5, 3 and 10 mg/kg. Of the roughly 51 patients in dose escalation, about 19 had hepatocellular carcinoma, roughly 15 had melanoma, 9 had renal cell carcinoma and 9 had head and neck cancer. The dose-escalation cohort was roughly 87% male with a mean age of around 62 years, ranging from about 23 to 85. Prior anti-PD-1, anti-PD-L1 or anti-CTLA-4 therapy was permitted, and checkpoint inhibitors had been received by more than 35% of dose-escalation patients. Three dose-escalation patients achieved partial responses, one with hepatocellular carcinoma and two with cutaneous melanoma. Peripheral TCRbeta sequencing aimed to test whether ivuxolimab altered TCR sequence diversity and caused clonal T-cell expansion. The monotherapy dose-escalation portion (N of about 52 patients) of the phase I ivuxolimab trial is reported in the paper.

The trial excluded patients who had a history of autoimmune disease or were on systemic immunosuppression. Peripheral blood for TCR sequencing was collected from all dose cohorts at baseline, on cycle 4 day 1, and on cycle 7 day 1. The samples were drawn from a first-in-human, open-label, multicenter phase I dose-escalation trial of ivuxolimab. Adults with locally advanced or metastatic melanoma, renal cell, hepatocellular, or head and neck squamous cell carcinoma were enrolled in the trial. Before TCR sequencing, CD4+ T cells and CD8+ T cells from peripheral blood were sorted into separate populations. About this clone: Its antigen remains unidentified. No quality values exist for individual bases; no much larger clone is one base distant.

For sequencing of the TCRbeta CDR3 region, genomic DNA was extracted from the sorted cells. The immunoSEQ Assay was used to sequence the TCRbeta CDR3 regions. Imported from immuneACCESS, the table was reduced by TCRdb to in-frame sequences with V and J called. These copies leave out some clones; in studies compared against another copy, an unresolved V gene accounts for under half, and the cause of the remainder is not known. The sample table holds roughly 24,000 clones, of which 84% were seen once. The ten largest clones add up to roughly 17% of the sample. The paper's findings and limits, for the study overall: At doses of 0.1 to 3.0 mg/kg, clonal expansion of both CD4+ and CD8+ T cells in blood was seen between baseline and week 6. Low levels of normalized T-cell clonal expansion were also seen in some patients who did not respond. Antigen specificity was not determined for the clonally expanded peripheral T cells. After ivuxolimab, more expanded clones were found on average in CD8+ T cells than in CD4+ T cells. In the 0.1-3.0 mg/kg groups, partial responders were among the patients with the lowest normalized peripheral clonal expansion, particularly in CD8+ T cells.

CDR1 and CDR2, looked up from the germline V gene (reference sequence), are MNHEY and SMNVEV. The CDR3 sequence holds 14 residues, the cysteine and phenylalanine included. The entry retains the CDR3 DNA only, 42 bases that are in frame from base 1. The trim is 3 bases for V and 0 bases for J, with a gap of 9 bases between the germline ends. The sequence joins TRBV27 to TRBJ2-7; the D gene remains uncertain. This clonotype was sampled from an adult with an advanced solid tumor such as melanoma, head and neck, liver or kidney cancer. The source material was CD4+ or CD8+ T cells sorted from blood, sampled in a trial of the OX40 agonist ivuxolimab. The nucleotides read TGTGCCAGCAGTTTTTCCGGATCCTCCTACGAGCAGTACTTC. Its protein is CASSFSGSSYEQYF.